This T cell receptor beta chain was retrieved from a study of blood T cell repertoires in COVID-19. Study at large: COVID-19 samples, acute and convalescent, were from the United States, Italy and Spain. In each case, the material was cDNA or gDNA derived from T cells, B-cell-depleted T cells, or PBMCs.

Authors' processing steps: Cell counts per sample came from amplifying reference gene primers. Method: immunoSEQ multiplex PCR; TCRdb's copy keeps in-frame clones and lacks some. Clonal size and the V and J genes are those of that table, whereas D and trimming came from the DNA. The table records some 250,000 clones, around 87% of them present only once. The V gene's germline CDR1 is SGDLS and CDR2 YYNGEE. The CDR3 covers 15 residues. Losses at the gene ends were 0 bases for V and 1 base for J; bases not matched to a gene: 1. The sequenced sample consisted of peripheral blood. This chain uses TRBV9 with TRBJ2-3; TRBD1 matches 8 bases. The sequence derives from a man aged 60-69 years who had recovered from COVID-19. The CDR3 protein is CASSVGQGRTDTQYF. CDR3 bases: TGTGCCAGCAGCGTAGGACAGGGGCGCACAGATACGCAGTATTTT.